This TCR beta chain was recorded in a study of blood T cell repertoires in COVID-19. Study as a whole: The cDNA or gDNA used as material had been derived from T cells, B-cell-depleted T cells, or PBMCs.

In the original analysis: Amplified reference gene primers provided the basis for estimating nucleated cell counts. Some clones are missing from TCRdb's copy, which holds only in-frame ones; the method was immunoSEQ multiplex PCR. V, J and clone size are those of that table, while D and trimming were read from the DNA. The sample carries about 220,000 clones, roughly 80% recorded once. The V and J ends lost 4 bases and 9 bases respectively, with 21 bases between them. The CDR3 runs to 15 residues. Germline-derived CDR1 and CDR2 are MDHEN and SYDVKM. This sequence was found in a woman between 40 and 55 years old with active or convalescent COVID-19. The chain carries TRBV28 and TRBJ1-1; D perhaps matches TRBD1 (5 bases). The sample taken for sequencing was peripheral blood. CDR3 DNA sequence: TGTGCCAGCAGTTCACAGGAGGGGCAGGGTTGGAAAGCTTTCTTT. Protein product: CASSSQEGQGWKAFF.